This TCR beta chain was found in a study of T cell responses to AZD1222 COVID-19 vaccine (dated by TCRdb to the early 2020s). Regarding the research as a whole: TCR sequencing was performed for over 230 trial participants, of whom about 200 were given two doses of AZD1222 and approximately 25 were given two doses of MenACWY control vaccine. Trial participants were enrolled by age into subgroups of 18-55, 56-69 and 70-plus years, and around 140, 26 and 57 TCR-sequenced participants, respectively, were included in these subgroups. Study-level results and caveats: Because no samples from the day 14 peak response were available, repertoires could be characterized only after the peak T cell response. CD4 TCRs associated with the vaccine covered the entire spike protein, and the dominant responses were in regions 160-218 and 743-854. Epitopes outside the regions mutated in the B.1.351 and B.1.1.7 variants were reportedly recognized by nearly half of the unique spike-specific TCRs. Participants were mostly white British, with more females than males. The authors suggested clonal diversity may have been underestimated. After two AZD1222 doses, spike-specific TCR breadth and depth were significantly higher than at day 0 and than in MenACWY recipients. Conclusions about previously exposed vaccinees were limited because only six AZD1222 recipients were SARS-CoV-2 seropositive at baseline. In the small 56-69-year group, the increase in depth fell short of significance, most likely because of low power.

CDR3 length: 19 amino acids, cysteine to phenylalanine. The only DNA kept is the CDR3, 57 bases in frame from the first base. Via the germline V gene, CDR1 is SGDLS and CDR2 YYNGEE. A distance of 28 bases separates the germline ends of V and J, which lose 3 bases and 4 bases respectively. The time point label corresponds to: about 28 days (+/-7) after the second vaccine dose. AZD1222 recipients with second doses at about 4 weeks or about 12 weeks were pooled, because spike-specific TCR depth and breadth did not differ between schedules. Vaccinee samples were obtained from the UK trials COV001 and COV002, which included a single-blind randomized controlled phase 2/3 trial of AZD1222 (ChAdOx1 nCoV-19) in healthy adults. For TCRbeta chain sequencing, PBMC samples were collected from trial participants at day 0 and at day 28 after the second dose. The CDR3 regions of human TCRbeta chains were analyzed by immunosequencing. Per the original workflow: TCRs in the repertoires were matched against a reference library of SARS-CoV-2-specific TCRs that had been generated with the MIRA antigen-specificity platform. Breadth was defined as the fraction of unique TCRs that were SARS-CoV-2-associated. Depth was defined as the fraction of total T cells that were SARS-CoV-2-associated. Each spike-specific TCR was assigned to its reactive spike region and to a CD4 or CD8 class using the MIRA data. Log10-transformed breadth and depth values were compared by one-way ANOVA with Sidak's multiple comparisons tests. TCRdb obtained this table from immuneACCESS and retained in-frame rearrangements with V and J assigned. These tables miss some clones; where compared with another copy, unresolved V genes account for less than half of the shortfall, and the remainder is unexplained. That table furnishes V, J and clone size, whereas the DNA furnished D and trimming. This sample lists about 120,000 clones; approximately 94% were detected once. The ten largest clones take up less than 6% of the sample.

A remark on this clone: The antigen it binds to is not known. No base quality information exists; no much larger clone differs at one position.

This receptor chain uses TRBV9 and TRBJ1-2, and possibly TRBD1, on 5 matching bases. The sequence was obtained from an adult who received the AZD1222 COVID-19 vaccine. The sample consisted of peripheral blood, taken 28 days after the second AZD1222 dose. The DNA sequence is as follows: TGTGCCAGCAGCGGACAATACTCGGAACAGGACCGGATGGGCTATGGCTACACCTTC. This codes for CASSGQYSEQDRMGYGYTF.